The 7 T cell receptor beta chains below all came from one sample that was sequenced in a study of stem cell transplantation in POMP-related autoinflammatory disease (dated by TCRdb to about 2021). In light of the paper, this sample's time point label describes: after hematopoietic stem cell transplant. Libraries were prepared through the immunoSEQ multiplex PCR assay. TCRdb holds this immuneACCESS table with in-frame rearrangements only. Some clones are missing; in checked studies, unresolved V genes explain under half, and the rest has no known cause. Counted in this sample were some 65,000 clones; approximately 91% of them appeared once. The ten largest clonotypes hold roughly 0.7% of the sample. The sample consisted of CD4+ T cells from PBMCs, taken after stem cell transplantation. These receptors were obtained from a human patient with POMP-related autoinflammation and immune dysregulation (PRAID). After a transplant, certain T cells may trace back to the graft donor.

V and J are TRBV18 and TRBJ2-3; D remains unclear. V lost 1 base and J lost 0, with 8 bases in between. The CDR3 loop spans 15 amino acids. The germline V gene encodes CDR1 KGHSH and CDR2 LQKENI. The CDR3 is CASSPLYSSTDTQYF. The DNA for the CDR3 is TGTGCCAGCTCACCACTATACTCTAGCACAGATACGCAGTATTTT.

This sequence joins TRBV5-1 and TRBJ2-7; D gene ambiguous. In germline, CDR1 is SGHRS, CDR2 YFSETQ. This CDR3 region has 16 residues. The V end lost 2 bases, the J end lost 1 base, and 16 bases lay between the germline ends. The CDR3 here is CASSFTPYTRSYEQYF. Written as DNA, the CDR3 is TGCGCCAGCAGCTTCACTCCCTACACGCGTTCCTACGAGCAGTACTTC. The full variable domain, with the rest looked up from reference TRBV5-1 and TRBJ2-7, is KAGVTQTPRYLIKTRGQQVTLSCSPISGHRSVSWYQQTPGQGLQFLFEYFSETQRNKGNFPGRFSGRQFSNSRSEMNVSTLELGDSALYLCASSFTPYTRSYEQYFGPGTRLTVT.

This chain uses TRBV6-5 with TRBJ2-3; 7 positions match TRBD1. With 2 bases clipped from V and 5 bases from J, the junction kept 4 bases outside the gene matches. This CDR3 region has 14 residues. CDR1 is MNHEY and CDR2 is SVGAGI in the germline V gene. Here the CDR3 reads CASSYDRVEDTQYF. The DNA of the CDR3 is TGTGCCAGCAGTTACGACAGGGTTGAAGATACGCAGTATTTT.

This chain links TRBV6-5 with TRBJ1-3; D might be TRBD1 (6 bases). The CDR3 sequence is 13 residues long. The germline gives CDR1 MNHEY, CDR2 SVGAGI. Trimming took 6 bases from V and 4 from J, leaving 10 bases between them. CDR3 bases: TGTGCCAGCAGACCGACAGGAGGAAACACCATATATTTT. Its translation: CASRPTGGNTIYF.

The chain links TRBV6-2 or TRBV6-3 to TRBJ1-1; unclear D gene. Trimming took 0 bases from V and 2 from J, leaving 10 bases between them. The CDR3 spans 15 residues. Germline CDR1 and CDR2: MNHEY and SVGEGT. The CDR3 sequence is CASSYSGSLNTEAFF. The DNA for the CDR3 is TGTGCCAGCAGTTACTCGGGCAGCTTAAACACTGAAGCTTTCTTT.

The CDR3 DNA is TGTGCCAGTAGTATAGTTGCGGCTGAGCAGTTCTTC. Translating it yields CASSIVAAEQFF. The chain couples TRBV19 to TRBJ2-1; D gene ambiguous. Deletions cut 1 base from V and 9 bases from J, with 7 bases between. In germline, CDR1 is LNHDA, CDR2 SQIVND (reference sequence). CDR3 length equals 12 residues. Filled out from reference TRBV19 and TRBJ2-1, the complete variable domain reads DGGITQSPKYLFRKEGQNVTLSCEQNLNHDAMYWYRQDPGQGLRLIYYSQIVNDFQKGDIAEGYSVSREKKESFPLTVTSAQKNPTAFYLCASSIVAAEQFFGPGTRLTVL.

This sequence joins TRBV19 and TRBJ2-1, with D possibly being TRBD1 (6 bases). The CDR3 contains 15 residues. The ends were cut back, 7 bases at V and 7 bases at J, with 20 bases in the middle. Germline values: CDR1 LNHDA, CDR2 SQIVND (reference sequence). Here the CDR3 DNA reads TGTGCCAGTACTCCCCCTGGGGGCGCTGGGAATGAGCAGTTCTTC. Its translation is CASTPPGGAGNEQFF.